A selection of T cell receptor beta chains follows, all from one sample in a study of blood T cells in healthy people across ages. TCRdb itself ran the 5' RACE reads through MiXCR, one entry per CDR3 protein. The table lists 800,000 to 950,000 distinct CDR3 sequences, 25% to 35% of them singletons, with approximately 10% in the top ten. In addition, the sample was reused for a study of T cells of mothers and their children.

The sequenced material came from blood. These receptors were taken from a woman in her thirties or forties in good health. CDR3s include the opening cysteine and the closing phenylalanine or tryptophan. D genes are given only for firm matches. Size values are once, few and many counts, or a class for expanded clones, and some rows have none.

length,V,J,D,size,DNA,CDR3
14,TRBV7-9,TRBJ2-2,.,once,TGTGCCAGCAGCTTAGTAGAATGGCCCGGGGAGCTGTTTTTT,CASSLVEWPGELFF
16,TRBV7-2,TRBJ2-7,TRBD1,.,TGTGCCAGCAGCTCTAGACAGGGTTCCCTCTCCTACGAGCAGTACTTC,CASSSRQGSLSYEQYF
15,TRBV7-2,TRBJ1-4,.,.,TGTGCCAGCAGCTTAGGTTTCAGTGATAATGAAAAACTGTTTTTT,CASSLGFSDNEKLFF
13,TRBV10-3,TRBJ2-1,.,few,TGTGCCACCAGGGGGGGGATAAACAATGAGCAGTTCTTC,CATRGGINNEQFF
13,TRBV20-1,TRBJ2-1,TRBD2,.,TGCAGTCGAGGGACTAGCGGGATAAGAGAGCAGTTCTTC,CSRGTSGIREQFF
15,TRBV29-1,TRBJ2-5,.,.,TGCAGCGCACATGGGGGGCAGGGAATTGAAGAGACCCAGTACTTC,CSAHGGQGIEETQYF
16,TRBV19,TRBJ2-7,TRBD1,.,TGTGCCAGTAGTCCAAACCGGGACAGGCGCTCCTACGAGCAGTACTTC,CASSPNRDRRSYEQYF
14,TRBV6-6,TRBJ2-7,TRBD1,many,TGTGCCAGCAGACCGACAGGGTCCACCTACGAGCAGTACTTC,CASRPTGSTYEQYF
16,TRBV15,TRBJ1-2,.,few,TGTGCCTCCAGCAGGCCAAGTGGGGGCGTCGGCGATGGCTACACCTTC,CASSRPSGGVGDGYTF
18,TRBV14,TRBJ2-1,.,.,TGTGCCAGCAGCCCTCTAATCAGGTTTACCTTGGTCTACAATGAGCAGTTCTTC,CASSPLIRFTLVYNEQFF
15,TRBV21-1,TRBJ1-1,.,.,TGTGCCAGCAGCAAAGTATCCTCCGACAGGACTGAAGCTTTCTTT,CASSKVSSDRTEAFF
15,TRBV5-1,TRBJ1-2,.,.,TGCGCCAGCAGCTTGGAGGCCTCGAGGGCCTATGGCTACACCTTC,CASSLEASRAYGYTF
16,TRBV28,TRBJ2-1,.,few,TGTGCCAGCAGGACTCTAAGAGCGCTCTCCTACAATGAGCAGTTCTTC,CASRTLRALSYNEQFF
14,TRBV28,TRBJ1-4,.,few,TGTGCCAGCAGCGCCGGGACCAATAATGAAAAACTGTTTTTT,CASSAGTNNEKLFF
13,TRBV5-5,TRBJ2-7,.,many,TGTGCCAGCAGTGATCGGACGGCCTACGAGCAGTACTTC,CASSDRTAYEQYF
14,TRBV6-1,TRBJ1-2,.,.,TGTGCCAGCAGTGAAGTGGAAAGGTACTATGGCTACACCTTC,CASSEVERYYGYTF
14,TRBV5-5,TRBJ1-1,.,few,TGTGCCAGCAGCTTGGGGAGTAGGGGCACTGAAGCTTTCTTT,CASSLGSRGTEAFF
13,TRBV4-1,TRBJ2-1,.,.,TGCGCCAGCAGCCGTGAAGGGTGGGATGAGCAGTTCTTC,CASSREGWDEQFF
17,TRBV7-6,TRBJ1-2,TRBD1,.,TGTGCCAGCAGCGCCAGGACAGGGGGCTTAGCTAACTATGGCTACACCTTC,CASSARTGGLANYGYTF
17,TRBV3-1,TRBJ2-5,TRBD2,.,TGTGCCAGCAGCCAAGATCGGAATAGCGGGAGCCAAGAGACCCAGTACTTC,CASSQDRNSGSQETQYF
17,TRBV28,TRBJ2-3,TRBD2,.,TGTGCCAGCAGCCTGGTAGGGGGACTAGCGGACACAGATACGCAGTATTTT,CASSLVGGLADTDTQYF
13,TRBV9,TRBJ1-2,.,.,TGTGCCAGCAGCATACGGATGGGCCGAGGCCACACCTTC,CASSIRMGRGHTF
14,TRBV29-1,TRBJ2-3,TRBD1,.,TGCAGCGTTTCCGAACAGGGGTACACAGATACGCAGTATTTT,CSVSEQGYTDTQYF
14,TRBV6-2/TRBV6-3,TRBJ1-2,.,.,TGTGCCAGCAGTTACTTGGACAGTGCGGCCGGCCACACCTTC,CASSYLDSAAGHTF
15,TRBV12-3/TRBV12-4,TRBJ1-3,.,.,TGTGCCAGCAGTTTCTCCGCAGGAGCTGGAAACACCATATATTTT,CASSFSAGAGNTIYF
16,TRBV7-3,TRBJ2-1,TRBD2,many,TGTGCCAGCAGCCCCACTAGCGGGGGGGCACGGAATGAGCAGTTCTTC,CASSPTSGGARNEQFF
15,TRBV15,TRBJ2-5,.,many,TGTGCCACCAGCAGAGATCCATTGGCCCAGGAGACCCAGTACTTC,CATSRDPLAQETQYF
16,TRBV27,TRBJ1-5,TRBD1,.,TGTGCCAGCAGCTCTTTTAGGGACAGTCACAATCAGCCCCAGCATTTT,CASSSFRDSHNQPQHF
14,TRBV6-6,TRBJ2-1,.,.,TGTGCCAGCAGGAGTAGTGGCCCTTGCAATGAGCAGTTCTTC,CASRSSGPCNEQFF
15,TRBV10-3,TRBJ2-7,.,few,TGTGCCATCAGTGAGGGCGGTGGCCAGGCCTACGAGCAGTACTTC,CAISEGGGQAYEQYF
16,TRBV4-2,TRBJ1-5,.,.,TGTGCCAGCAGCCAATCTATCCGGGGTGACAATCAGCCCCAGCATTTT,CASSQSIRGDNQPQHF
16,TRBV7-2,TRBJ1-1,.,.,TGTGCCAGCAACCCCCAGGGGAGGGAAGTAAACACTGAAGCTTTCTTT,CASNPQGREVNTEAFF
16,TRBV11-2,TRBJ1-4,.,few,TGTGCCAGCAGCTTCCAATGGGGCAGGGGAAATGAAAAACTGTTTTTT,CASSFQWGRGNEKLFF
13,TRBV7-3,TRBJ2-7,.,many,TGTGCCAGCAGCCCCGGATTAGGCTACGAGCAGTACTTC,CASSPGLGYEQYF
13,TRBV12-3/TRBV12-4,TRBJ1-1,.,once,TGTGCCAGCAGTTTTGTCCGGGACGAAGGATCTTTCTTT,CASSFVRDEGSFF
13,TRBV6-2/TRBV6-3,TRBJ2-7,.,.,TGTGCCTCCAGGGGGGCGGGGGCGAATGAGCAGTACTTC,CASRGAGANEQYF
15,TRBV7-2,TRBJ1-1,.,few,TGTGCCAGCAGCCCCCAGGCAGGAGAGAACACTGAAGCTTTCTTT,CASSPQAGENTEAFF
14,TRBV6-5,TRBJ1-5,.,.,TGTGCCAGCAAGGGGACCCATGGCAATCAGCCCCAGCATTTT,CASKGTHGNQPQHF
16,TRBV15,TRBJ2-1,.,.,TGTGCCACCAGCCAAGGAGAGCCAGGGGGACTAAATGAGCAGTTCTTC,CATSQGEPGGLNEQFF
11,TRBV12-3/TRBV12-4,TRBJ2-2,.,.,TGTGCCAGCATTGGCACCGGGGAGCTGTTTTTT,CASIGTGELFF
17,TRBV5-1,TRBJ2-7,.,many,TGCGCCAGCAGCCCGGATGACTGGTCAGGTTGGTCCTACGAGCAGTACTTC,CASSPDDWSGWSYEQYF
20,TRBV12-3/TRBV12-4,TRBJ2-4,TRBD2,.,TGTGCCAGCGGGTCTTGGGCTAGCGGGGGGGTGAGTAGGGCCAAAAACGTTCAGTACTTC,CASGSWASGGVSRAKNVQYF
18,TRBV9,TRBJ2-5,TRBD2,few,TGTGCCAGCAGCGTAGGGGCTAGCGGGGGGGGACGGGGTGAGACCCAGTACTTC,CASSVGASGGGRGETQYF
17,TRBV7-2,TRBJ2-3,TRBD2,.,TGTGCCAGCAGCTCCCGAGGGGAGCGGGGGGTCACAGATACGCAGTATTTT,CASSSRGERGVTDTQYF
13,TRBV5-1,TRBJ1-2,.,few,TGCGCCAGCAGCTTGGCCGGTTCACCTGGCTACACCTTC,CASSLAGSPGYTF